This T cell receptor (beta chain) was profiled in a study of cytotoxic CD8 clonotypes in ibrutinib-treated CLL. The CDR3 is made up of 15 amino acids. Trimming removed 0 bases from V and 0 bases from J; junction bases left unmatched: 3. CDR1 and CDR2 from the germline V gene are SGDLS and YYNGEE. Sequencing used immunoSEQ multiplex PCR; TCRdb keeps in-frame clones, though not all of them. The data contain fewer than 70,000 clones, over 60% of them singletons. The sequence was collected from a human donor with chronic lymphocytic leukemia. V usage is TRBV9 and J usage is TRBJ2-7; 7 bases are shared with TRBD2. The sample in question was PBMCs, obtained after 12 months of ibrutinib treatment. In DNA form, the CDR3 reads TGTGCCAGCAGCGTAGGGCCTAGCGGCTCCTACGAGCAGTACTTC. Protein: CASSVGPSGSYEQYF.